This is a list of T cell receptor beta chains from one sample in a study of shared clonotypes between healthy human individuals. Sequencing used immunoSEQ multiplex PCR; TCRdb keeps in-frame clones, though not all of them. The data hold about a million clones, with 60% to 85% observed a single time. Sequenced input: memory CD4+ T cells from PBMCs. The receptors were gathered from a man aged 18 to 29 in good health. Some clones in this sample may be carry-over from other donors' samples. CDR3s include the opening cysteine and the closing phenylalanine or tryptophan.

V	J	CDR3
TRBV7-3	TRBJ2-2	CASSSFPTGELFF
TRBV19	TRBJ1-2	CASNPVPNYGYTF
TRBV5-4	TRBJ2-7	CASSSRLAGGMDEQYF
TRBV9	TRBJ2-1	CAKGQGRDNEQFF
TRBV5-1	TRBJ2-5	CASSSTGGGETQYF
TRBV28	TRBJ1-5	CASGFWNQPQHF
TRBV7-2	TRBJ2-2	CASSLLANTGELFF
TRBV5-1	TRBJ2-1	CASKASGSHYEQFF
TRBV7-2	TRBJ1-1	CASSPLFGQNTEAFF
TRBV7-9	TRBJ2-6	CASSFGGSGANVLTF
TRBV19	TRBJ2-5	CASSSGFRETQYF
TRBV5-1	TRBJ2-2	CASSLLGSANTGELFF
TRBV5-4	TRBJ2-3	CASSFRSTDTQYF
TRBV27	TRBJ1-2	CASSPRGPNYGYTF
TRBV4-1	TRBJ1-6	CASSQDPAGSWSPLHF
TRBV19	TRBJ2-2	CASSKPRQGAGGELFF
TRBV12-1	TRBJ2-2	CASSPGTGTGELFF
TRBV11-2	TRBJ2-7	CASSLDRGAYEQYF
TRBV5-1	TRBJ2-5	CATRQGQETQYF
TRBV6-1	TRBJ2-7	CVRPRSRNLYEQYF
TRBV30	TRBJ1-5	CAWSVGQGNQPQHF
TRBV7-2	TRBJ2-5	CASSIGLAGGRETQYF
TRBV7-9	TRBJ2-7	CASSLSGGYGQYF
TRBV9	TRBJ2-1	CASSITSGRGPFEQFF
TRBV2	TRBJ1-4	CASSHPGQVDEKLFF
TRBV2	TRBJ2-7	CASSGQGYEQYF
TRBV5-1	TRBJ2-1	CASRSLAGGYNEQFF
TRBV7-2	TRBJ2-1	CASSHRQGRGNEQFF
TRBV20-1	TRBJ2-7	CSANDRVEQYF
TRBV28	TRBJ1-5	CASTFSGALNQPQHF
TRBV9	TRBJ2-7	CASSGGTSGPYEQYF
TRBV19	TRBJ1-2	CASNTRAAGGYTF
TRBV28	TRBJ1-2	CASSLMTGVYGYTF
TRBV7-2	TRBJ1-5	CASGRDSNQPQHF
TRBV5-4	TRBJ2-3	CATGREGSTDTQYF
TRBV6-1	TRBJ1-5	CASSEVGQYDQPQHF
TRBV7-3	TRBJ2-5	CASSPSGREIQYF
TRBV4-1	TRBJ1-3	CASSRPQGNTIYF
TRBV6-5	TRBJ2-7	CASSYSEGSEQYF
TRBV7-9	TRBJ2-1	CASSLALPAIDEQFF
TRBV7-3	TRBJ2-3	CASSMDGGSTDTQYF
TRBV4-3	TRBJ2-2	CASSPRLAGSTGELFF
TRBV18	TRBJ1-1	CASSPGRGQSAEAFF
TRBV28	TRBJ2-5	CASSLGGWSLETQYF
TRBV29-1	TRBJ2-1	CSVERGTSGRHNEQFF
TRBV6-4	TRBJ2-1	CASSGGLAGLEQFF
TRBV6-6	TRBJ1-5	CASSVQGAQPQHF
TRBV9	TRBJ2-5	CASSVDRGGSQETQYF
TRBV29-1	TRBJ2-5	CSVGEPQETQYF
TRBV7-8	TRBJ2-3	CASSLIGVTDTQYF
TRBV28	TRBJ2-3	CASSLVGQGTDTQYF
TRBV29-1	TRBJ1-3	CSVGGMTGSGNTIYF
TRBV2	TRBJ2-3	CARTPPDGTDTQYF
TRBV11-2	TRBJ2-1	CASSSDQGAYNEQFF
TRBV5-1	TRBJ2-2	CASSSGGTGELFF
TRBV2	TRBJ2-2	CASSPNHRGTGELFF
TRBV28	TRBJ1-1	CASSSWGGAEAFF
TRBV11-2	TRBJ1-5	CASSSTSGPQHF
TRBV10-2	TRBJ2-6	CASSSGANVLTF
TRBV9	TRBJ2-3	CASSVTSGMRTDTQYF